This is a list of T cell receptor beta chains from one sample in a study of T-cell memory formation after mild COVID-19. TCRdb itself ran the 5' RACE reads through MiXCR, one entry per CDR3 protein. The sample has 350,000 to 500,000 distinct CDR3 sequences, about a quarter seen once. The sample consisted of PBMCs or a T cell subset sorted from them (not recorded which). The receptors were sampled from an adult woman who had mild COVID-19 (a few samples of this study predate the infection). Cell type and time point are not known. Each CDR3 is given with its conserved first and last residue. Fields, in order: D gene, clone size, J gene, V gene, CDR3 DNA, CDR3 protein. A D gene is named only where the DNA matches it firmly. Rows give clone size only sometimes, using once, few, many, or a class for an expanded clone.

d_gene: TRBD1; abundance: -; j_gene: TRBJ2-7; v_gene: TRBV25-1; CDR3nt: TGTGCCAGCAGTGGGGGACAGGGTCTCTCCTACGAGCATTACTTC; CDR3aa: CASSGGQGLSYEHYF
d_gene: -; abundance: few; j_gene: TRBJ2-7; v_gene: TRBV29-1; CDR3nt: TGCAGCGTTGGCGTTGGAGACGGCATAAACTACGAGCAGTACTTC; CDR3aa: CSVGVGDGINYEQYF
d_gene: -; abundance: -; j_gene: TRBJ2-7; v_gene: TRBV5-1; CDR3nt: TGCGCCAGCAGCCCTTCCGTCACCCGCTACGAGCAGTACTTC; CDR3aa: CASSPSVTRYEQYF
d_gene: -; abundance: -; j_gene: TRBJ2-3; v_gene: TRBV5-1; CDR3nt: TGCGCCAGCAGCTTTGGGTCTTTCCAGGATACGCAGTATTTT; CDR3aa: CASSFGSFQDTQYF
d_gene: TRBD1; abundance: few; j_gene: TRBJ2-2; v_gene: TRBV4-2; CDR3nt: TGTGCCAGCAGCTTTACCACAGGGGGCAAGAGCGGGGAGCTGTTTTTT; CDR3aa: CASSFTTGGKSGELFF
d_gene: -; abundance: few; j_gene: TRBJ2-7; v_gene: TRBV5-1; CDR3nt: TGCGCCAGCAGCCCACTTAGCTCCTACGAGCAGTACTTC; CDR3aa: CASSPLSSYEQYF
d_gene: TRBD2; abundance: -; j_gene: TRBJ2-7; v_gene: TRBV6-5; CDR3nt: TGTGCCAGCAGTTATGGGAAGAGCGGGGGGGGCTCCTACGAGCAGTACTTC; CDR3aa: CASSYGKSGGGSYEQYF
d_gene: -; abundance: few; j_gene: TRBJ1-6; v_gene: TRBV12-5; CDR3nt: TGTGCTAGTGGTACACAGGGAAGCGGTTCACCCCTCCACTTT; CDR3aa: CASGTQGSGSPLHF
d_gene: -; abundance: few; j_gene: TRBJ2-2; v_gene: TRBV24-1; CDR3nt: TGTGCCACCAGGAACAGGGAGAGCACCGGGGAGCTGTTTTTT; CDR3aa: CATRNRESTGELFF
d_gene: -; abundance: few; j_gene: TRBJ1-5; v_gene: TRBV18; CDR3nt: TGTGCCAGCTCACCGCGGACAGACCGGAATCAGCCCCAGCATTTT; CDR3aa: CASSPRTDRNQPQHF
d_gene: -; abundance: -; j_gene: TRBJ2-3; v_gene: TRBV10-3; CDR3nt: TGTGCCATCAGCGCCGGACAGACCCGCACAGATACGCAGTATTTT; CDR3aa: CAISAGQTRTDTQYF
d_gene: TRBD1; abundance: many; j_gene: TRBJ2-7; v_gene: TRBV5-1; CDR3nt: TGCGCCAGCAGCTTGATGACCAGGGGGCGTTATAACGAGCAGTACTTC; CDR3aa: CASSLMTRGRYNEQYF
d_gene: TRBD2; abundance: few; j_gene: TRBJ2-1; v_gene: TRBV5-6; CDR3nt: TGTGCCAGCAGCTTCCCGAGACTAGCGGGGGTGTCCTACAATGAGCAGTTCTTC; CDR3aa: CASSFPRLAGVSYNEQFF
d_gene: -; abundance: -; j_gene: TRBJ2-2; v_gene: TRBV3-1; CDR3nt: TGTGCCAGCAGCCAAGATGTATCCGTCTTTGGGACCGGGGAGCTGTTTTTT; CDR3aa: CASSQDVSVFGTGELFF
d_gene: TRBD1; abundance: -; j_gene: TRBJ1-2; v_gene: TRBV6-6; CDR3nt: TGTGCCAGCACCCGGGACAGCATTAATGGCTACACCTTC; CDR3aa: CASTRDSINGYTF
d_gene: -; abundance: -; j_gene: TRBJ1-1; v_gene: TRBV14; CDR3nt: TGTGCCAGCAGCCACGAGCAAAGGGTCACTGAAGCTTTCTTT; CDR3aa: CASSHEQRVTEAFF
d_gene: -; abundance: few; j_gene: TRBJ2-5; v_gene: TRBV2; CDR3nt: TGTGCCAGCAAAAGGGGTACCAGCGGGGAGACCCAGTACTTC; CDR3aa: CASKRGTSGETQYF
d_gene: TRBD2; abundance: -; j_gene: TRBJ2-3; v_gene: TRBV29-1; CDR3nt: TGCAGCGTCCCCGGGACTAGCGGATCGACTAGCACAGATACGCAGTATTTT; CDR3aa: CSVPGTSGSTSTDTQYF
d_gene: -; abundance: -; j_gene: TRBJ1-2; v_gene: TRBV25-1; CDR3nt: TGTGCCAGCAGTGGGGTAGGGGAAGTTGGCTACACCTTC; CDR3aa: CASSGVGEVGYTF
d_gene: -; abundance: -; j_gene: TRBJ1-2; v_gene: TRBV5-6; CDR3nt: TGTGCCAGCAGCTTAATCCGGCGAACCTTCCTCCTCGGGGGCTACACCTTC; CDR3aa: CASSLIRRTFLLGGYTF
d_gene: -; abundance: -; j_gene: TRBJ2-1; v_gene: TRBV20-1; CDR3nt: TGCAGTGCTAGGTTCCGGGACAATGAGCAGTTCTTC; CDR3aa: CSARFRDNEQFF
d_gene: -; abundance: -; j_gene: TRBJ2-3; v_gene: TRBV10-3; CDR3nt: TGTGCCATCAGTGAGGGGCAGGGTGGTCCAGATACGCAGTATTTT; CDR3aa: CAISEGQGGPDTQYF
d_gene: -; abundance: -; j_gene: TRBJ2-3; v_gene: TRBV29-1; CDR3nt: TGCAGCGCCTGGGGGGGGCTCGGCACAGATACGCAGTATTTT; CDR3aa: CSAWGGLGTDTQYF
d_gene: TRBD2; abundance: -; j_gene: TRBJ2-1; v_gene: TRBV3-1; CDR3nt: TGTGCCAGCAGCCAAGAAAGGGGACTAGCGAGCTCCTACAATGAGCAGTTCTTC; CDR3aa: CASSQERGLASSYNEQFF
d_gene: TRBD1; abundance: -; j_gene: TRBJ1-5; v_gene: TRBV4-2; CDR3nt: TGTGCCAGCAGCCAAGACCCAGGACAGGGCGGCCAGCCCCAGCATTTT; CDR3aa: CASSQDPGQGGQPQHF
d_gene: TRBD1; abundance: once; j_gene: TRBJ1-1; v_gene: TRBV5-1; CDR3nt: TGCGCCAGCAGCTTGGAAGGGGGCGTCACTGAAGCTTTCTTT; CDR3aa: CASSLEGGVTEAFF
d_gene: TRBD2; abundance: -; j_gene: TRBJ2-7; v_gene: TRBV12-5; CDR3nt: TGTGCTAGTGGTTTGCAACGTCCGGGGGGCTCCTACGAGCAGTACTTC; CDR3aa: CASGLQRPGGSYEQYF
d_gene: TRBD2; abundance: few; j_gene: TRBJ2-2; v_gene: TRBV6-6; CDR3nt: TGTGCCAGCAGAACCGGGACGGGGGGAGCCGGGGAGCTGTTTTTT; CDR3aa: CASRTGTGGAGELFF
d_gene: -; abundance: few; j_gene: TRBJ2-1; v_gene: TRBV6-6; CDR3nt: TGTGCCAGCAGTTACGGGAGCGGCGGACTTCACAATGAGCAGTTCTTC; CDR3aa: CASSYGSGGLHNEQFF
d_gene: TRBD1; abundance: -; j_gene: TRBJ2-1; v_gene: TRBV11-1; CDR3nt: TGTGCCAGCAGCTTAGCGCTCGGGGCCACAGGGGGCAAGTACAATGAGCAGTTCTTC; CDR3aa: CASSLALGATGGKYNEQFF
d_gene: -; abundance: few; j_gene: TRBJ1-2; v_gene: TRBV12-3/TRBV12-4; CDR3nt: TGTGCCAGCAGCCAGATGGAGCATAACTATGGCTACACCTTC; CDR3aa: CASSQMEHNYGYTF
d_gene: -; abundance: -; j_gene: TRBJ2-1; v_gene: TRBV5-1; CDR3nt: TGCGCCAGCAGCCCGCTCCCAACTGGCTCCTACAATGAGCAGTTCTTC; CDR3aa: CASSPLPTGSYNEQFF
d_gene: TRBD2; abundance: -; j_gene: TRBJ2-3; v_gene: TRBV7-8; CDR3nt: TGTGCCAGCAGCTCCTTTCACTTAGCGGGAGGGCTAGATACGCAGTATTTT; CDR3aa: CASSSFHLAGGLDTQYF
d_gene: -; abundance: once; j_gene: TRBJ2-7; v_gene: TRBV7-6; CDR3nt: TGTGCCAGCAGCTTAGAGAGGGAATACGAGCAGTACTTC; CDR3aa: CASSLEREYEQYF
d_gene: -; abundance: -; j_gene: TRBJ2-7; v_gene: TRBV12-1; CDR3nt: TGTGCCAGCAGCCCACCGGGACAGGGGGGCGAGCAGTACTTC; CDR3aa: CASSPPGQGGEQYF
d_gene: TRBD1; abundance: few; j_gene: TRBJ2-5; v_gene: TRBV5-1; CDR3nt: TGCGCCAGCAGAAGGACAGGGGGATTGGAGACCCAGTACTTC; CDR3aa: CASRRTGGLETQYF
d_gene: -; abundance: many; j_gene: TRBJ1-1; v_gene: TRBV20-1; CDR3nt: TGCAGTGCTACGACAGAGAACGGGAGGAGGGCTTTCTTT; CDR3aa: CSATTENGRRAFF
d_gene: -; abundance: few; j_gene: TRBJ1-1; v_gene: TRBV7-9; CDR3nt: TGTGCCAGCAGTCGAGGGGGGAGCACTGAAGCTTTCTTT; CDR3aa: CASSRGGSTEAFF
d_gene: TRBD1; abundance: -; j_gene: TRBJ1-5; v_gene: TRBV12-3/TRBV12-4; CDR3nt: TGTGCCAGCAGTCCCCCAGGGGGAATGCAGCCCCAGCATTTT; CDR3aa: CASSPPGGMQPQHF
d_gene: -; abundance: few; j_gene: TRBJ2-5; v_gene: TRBV7-2; CDR3nt: TGTGCCAGCAGCCCGTGGGACATCCAAGAGACCCAGTACTTC; CDR3aa: CASSPWDIQETQYF
d_gene: -; abundance: -; j_gene: TRBJ2-1; v_gene: TRBV10-3; CDR3nt: TGTGCCATCAGTGATCTAGTCAATGAGCAGTTCTTC; CDR3aa: CAISDLVNEQFF
d_gene: -; abundance: -; j_gene: TRBJ2-3; v_gene: TRBV5-4; CDR3nt: TGTGCCAGCAGCTTGGAGGGCCCCGCAGGTACGCAGTATTTT; CDR3aa: CASSLEGPAGTQYF
d_gene: -; abundance: -; j_gene: TRBJ2-1; v_gene: TRBV20-1; CDR3nt: TGCAGTGCTAGGAGGGCCAGTTCCTACAATGAGCAGTTCTTC; CDR3aa: CSARRASSYNEQFF
d_gene: -; abundance: -; j_gene: TRBJ1-2; v_gene: TRBV12-3/TRBV12-4; CDR3nt: TGTGCCAGCAGTTTAAGCGATCTCTACACCTTC; CDR3aa: CASSLSDLYTF
d_gene: -; abundance: -; j_gene: TRBJ1-1; v_gene: TRBV2; CDR3nt: TGTGCCAGCAGTGAATGGTCAGGGAAGAACACTGAAGCTTTCTTT; CDR3aa: CASSEWSGKNTEAFF
d_gene: -; abundance: few; j_gene: TRBJ2-3; v_gene: TRBV7-2; CDR3nt: TGTGCCAGCAGCTGGCCCGAAGATACGCAGTATTTT; CDR3aa: CASSWPEDTQYF
d_gene: -; abundance: few; j_gene: TRBJ2-3; v_gene: TRBV24-1; CDR3nt: TGTGCCACCAGCATAGGAGCCCGACATGGCACGCAGTATTTT; CDR3aa: CATSIGARHGTQYF
d_gene: -; abundance: few; j_gene: TRBJ2-7; v_gene: TRBV5-1; CDR3nt: TGCGCCAGCAGCCAGGACAGCTACCTCTACGAGCAGTACTTC; CDR3aa: CASSQDSYLYEQYF
d_gene: TRBD1; abundance: few; j_gene: TRBJ2-6; v_gene: TRBV11-2; CDR3nt: TGTGCCAGCAGCTTAGATCAGACAGGGAGCTCTGGGGCCAACGTCCTGACTTTC; CDR3aa: CASSLDQTGSSGANVLTF
d_gene: -; abundance: many; j_gene: TRBJ1-5; v_gene: TRBV2; CDR3nt: TGTGCCAGCAGAGCCGGGACCGTGGGAGCCCAGCATTTT; CDR3aa: CASRAGTVGAQHF
d_gene: -; abundance: -; j_gene: TRBJ1-1; v_gene: TRBV20-1; CDR3nt: TGCAGTGCTAGAATCCGAGGTCGGGGGGACACTGAAGCTTTCTTT; CDR3aa: CSARIRGRGDTEAFF
d_gene: -; abundance: few; j_gene: TRBJ2-7; v_gene: TRBV4-1; CDR3nt: TGCGCCAGCAGCCAAGAACTAGTTGACTACGAGCAGTACTTC; CDR3aa: CASSQELVDYEQYF
d_gene: -; abundance: few; j_gene: TRBJ2-2; v_gene: TRBV7-9; CDR3nt: TGTGCCAGCAGCTCAATCTCGAGGGAGCTGTTTTTT; CDR3aa: CASSSISRELFF
d_gene: -; abundance: -; j_gene: TRBJ2-7; v_gene: TRBV5-1; CDR3nt: TGCGCCAGAAGCTTGGCACAGGGTGTCTACGAGCAGTACTTC; CDR3aa: CARSLAQGVYEQYF
d_gene: -; abundance: -; j_gene: TRBJ1-1; v_gene: TRBV20-1; CDR3nt: TGCAGTGCTAGAGATCAGGAAAATTCCAACACTGAAGCTTTCTTT; CDR3aa: CSARDQENSNTEAFF
d_gene: TRBD1; abundance: -; j_gene: TRBJ2-7; v_gene: TRBV25-1; CDR3nt: TGTGCCAGCAGTGGAGGGGGAAGACAGGGGGGATACGAGCAGTACTTC; CDR3aa: CASSGGGRQGGYEQYF
d_gene: -; abundance: -; j_gene: TRBJ2-7; v_gene: TRBV2; CDR3nt: TGTGCCAGCCGACCCTCGACAGTTAGTTTAGTCGCCTACGAGCAGTACTTC; CDR3aa: CASRPSTVSLVAYEQYF
d_gene: -; abundance: few; j_gene: TRBJ2-3; v_gene: TRBV15; CDR3nt: TGTGCCACCAGCAGAGATAAGGGGACCAGCCCGAGGTATTTT; CDR3aa: CATSRDKGTSPRYF
d_gene: TRBD1; abundance: few; j_gene: TRBJ2-1; v_gene: TRBV4-1; CDR3nt: TGCGCCAGCAGCCCCAAACGGACAGGCGGTAAGGATGAGCAGTTCTTC; CDR3aa: CASSPKRTGGKDEQFF